What follows are 17 T cell receptor beta chains derived from one specimen sequenced in a study of spatial heterogeneity in lung cancer. The time point was: sample taken at primary tumor resection. These receptors have no known antigen. Overall study results and limits: The study found that expanded intratumoral alpha and beta TCR counts tracked tumor mutation counts.

MiXCR was run by TCRdb on the 5' RACE reads, yielding one entry per CDR3 protein. This sample has about 4,200 distinct CDR3 sequences, with 5.5% to 7% found just once. This material consisted of lung tumor tissue, taken at surgery. These receptors all come from a male donor with early-stage non-small cell lung cancer.

This clonotype is categorized as medium-sized. The chain uses TRBV5-6 and TRBJ1-5; D remains ambiguous. There are 15 residues in the CDR3. CDR1 and CDR2 (germline): SGHDT, YYEEEE. V gave up 2 bases and J gave up 0 bases, with 9 bases separating them. CDR3 sequence (DNA): TGTGCCAGCAGCTTAAAACCCGATAGCAATCAGCCCCAGCATTTT. Translated, it gives CASSLKPDSNQPQHF.

This clonotype appeared many times. The rearrangement uses TRBV14 and TRBJ2-4, with D perhaps matching TRBD1 (5 bases). Trimming removed 1 base from V and 5 bases from J, with 12 bases in between. Germline V lookup: CDR1 SGHDN, CDR2 FVKESK. The CDR3 is 15 residues long. The CDR3, as DNA: TGTGCCAGCAGCCAAGGGGGCACCTCCCAAAACATTCAGTACTTC. Amino acids: CASSQGGTSQNIQYF.

This clonotype is medium-sized (0.01 to 0.1%). This sequence joins TRBV4-1 and TRBJ2-5; 8 bases align to TRBD1. Trimming removed 1 base from V and 5 bases from J; junction bases left unmatched: 9. Germline CDR1 and CDR2: MGHRA and YSYEKL. This CDR3 is 16 amino acids long. The CDR3 nucleotides read TGCGCCAGCAGCCAAGCTGGACAGGGAAGCTCCGAGACCCAGTACTTC. It is translated as CASSQAGQGSSETQYF.

By share, this clonotype counts as medium-sized. The chain uses TRBV6-2 or TRBV6-3 and TRBJ1-6; tentative D call: TRBD1 (5 bases). In germline, CDR1 is MNHEY, CDR2 SVGEGT. Trimming took 0 bases from V and 10 from J, leaving 13 bases between them. CDR3 length equals 15 residues. The CDR3 is CASSYSIGAKSPLHF. CDR3 bases: TGTGCCAGCAGTTACTCGATCGGGGCGAAGTCACCCCTCCACTTT.

Sample share makes this clonotype medium-sized (0.01 to 0.1%). The rearrangement links TRBV18 to TRBJ1-1, with a possible D match to TRBD1 (6 bases). The CDR3 totals 15 residues. The germline gives CDR1 KGHSH, CDR2 LQKENI. The V end lost 0 bases, the J end lost 1 base, and 9 bases lay between the germline ends. The CDR3 region is CASSPPNRANTEAFF. CDR3 DNA sequence: TGTGCCAGCTCACCACCTAACAGGGCGAACACTGAAGCTTTCTTT.

Sample share makes this clonotype medium-sized. The chain joins TRBV6-6 to TRBJ2-7, with 14 bases aligning to TRBD2. CDR1 and CDR2 from the germline V gene are MNHNY and SVGAGI (reference sequence). V shed 4 bases and J 2 bases; nucleotides not matched to a gene: 7. The CDR3 has 17 amino acids. DNA of the CDR3: TGTGCCAGCAGTTCTGGACTAGCGGGAGGCCTTACCTACGAGCAGTACTTC. Translated, it gives CASSSGLAGGLTYEQYF.

This clonotype rates as medium-sized. The V gene is TRBV6-1, the J gene TRBJ1-5, with TRBD1 identical over 11 bases. Losses at the gene ends were 2 bases for V and 1 base for J; bases not matched to a gene: 4. This CDR3 region has 17 residues. Germline V gene sequence: CDR1 MNHNS, CDR2 SASEGT. The CDR3 here is CASSERRDRGSNQPQHF. The CDR3 DNA is TGTGCCAGCAGTGAAAGACGGGACAGGGGGAGCAATCAGCCCCAGCATTTT.

This clonotype was counted a single time. This chain joins TRBV11-1 and TRBJ1-1, with 9 bases fitting TRBD1. The length of the CDR3 is 14 residues. CDR1 is SGHAT and CDR2 is FQDESV in the germline V gene (reference sequence). Germline trimming cut 6 bases from V and 4 bases from J; bases unmatched to any gene: 6. Here the CDR3 reads CASSRTGASTEAFF. Written as DNA, the CDR3 is TGTGCCAGCAGTCGGACAGGGGCGAGCACTGAAGCTTTCTTT.

This clonotype is medium-sized in the sample. The V call is TRBV7-9, the J call TRBJ1-1; TRBD1 agrees at 7 bases. Germline lookup yields CDR1 SEHNR and CDR2 FQNEAQ (reference sequence). J gave up 5 bases and V 5 bases, and 8 bases lay outside the gene matches. CDR3 length: 14 amino acids. DNA of the CDR3: TGTGCCAGCAGCCTCCCGGGACAGCGGACTGAAGCTTTCTTT. Protein: CASSLPGQRTEAFF.

By frequency in the sample, this clonotype is medium-sized (0.01 to 0.1%). The chain links TRBV6-1 to TRBJ2-7; no reliable D call. This CDR3 is built from 12 residues. Looked up from germline, CDR1 is MNHNS and CDR2 is SASEGT. V was trimmed by 2 bases and J by 4 bases, leaving 6 bases between them. In DNA form, the CDR3 reads TGTGCCAGCAGTGAACAGCCTTACGAGCAGTACTTC. Its protein product is CASSEQPYEQYF.

The chain recombines TRBV9 with TRBJ1-4; the match to TRBD1 covers 8 bases. V shed 3 bases and J 7 bases; nucleotides not matched to a gene: 8. CDR1 is SGDLS and CDR2 is YYNGEE in the germline V gene. The CDR3 is 15 residues long. The CDR3 nucleotides are TGTGCCAGCAGCGGGGATCACACAGGGGGTGAAAAACTGTTTTTT. It specifies CASSGDHTGGEKLFF.

The chain employs TRBV11-2 and TRBJ2-2; D unclear. CDR1 SGHAT and CDR2 FQNNGV come from the germline V gene. The CDR3 covers 13 residues. V was trimmed by 7 bases and J by 6 bases, leaving 12 bases between them. CDR3: CASNIRTAGELFF. The CDR3 DNA is TGTGCCAGCAACATACGGACGGCCGGGGAGCTGTTTTTT.

This clonotype ranks as medium-sized. The J gene is TRBJ2-2, the V gene TRBV6-6, with unresolved D. V lost 9 bases, J lost 6 bases, and 8 bases lay in between. The V gene's germline CDR1 is MNHNY and CDR2 SVGAGI (reference sequence). This CDR3 region has 11 residues. The CDR3 loop is CASVGPGELFF. CDR3 DNA: TGTGCCAGTGTCGGCCCCGGGGAGCTGTTTTTT.

This clonotype came up many times. The CDR3 here is CASSNGGVCTEAFF. The DNA of the CDR3 is TGTGCCAGCAGCAACGGGGGGGTTTGTACTGAAGCTTTCTTT. The J gene is TRBJ1-1, the V gene TRBV21-1. TRBV21-1 is labeled a pseudogene. The CDR3 consists of 14 residues.

This clonotype occurred many times. The rearrangement joins TRBV27 to TRBJ2-3; D remains ambiguous. Between the trimmed V and J ends, which lost 3 bases and 10 bases, there was a span of 20 bases. Germline CDR1 reads MNHEY; CDR2 reads SMNVEV (reference sequence). This CDR3 has 15 residues. CDR3 coding DNA: TGTGCCAGCAGTTTGGGGTCGGCCTACCCTATACCGCAGTATTTT. Encoded protein: CASSLGSAYPIPQYF.

In this sample, this clonotype is medium-sized. V usage is TRBV7-9 and J usage is TRBJ1-5; D remains unclear. Trimming pared 5 bases from V and 4 bases from J, leaving 9 bases between. This CDR3 spans 13 amino acids. Germline values: CDR1 SEHNR, CDR2 FQNEAQ (reference sequence). The CDR3 loop is CASSQDPNQPQHF. CDR3 nucleotides: TGTGCCAGCAGCCAGGACCCTAATCAGCCCCAGCATTTT.

At least ten counts were recorded for this clonotype. J is TRBJ2-7 and V is TRBV2; TRBD1 might be the D (5 bases). The CDR3 consists of 14 residues. Trimming took 4 bases from V and 3 from J, leaving 13 bases between them. In germline, CDR1 is SNHLY, CDR2 FYNNEI. The chain's CDR3 is CASSATDMNYEQYF. The CDR3 region has the DNA TGTGCCAGCAGTGCGACGGACATGAACTACGAGCAGTACTTC.